Detailed here is one T cell receptor (beta chain). Antigen: not known. The junction departs from germline at one end; a sequencing error may be responsible. The sample originates from a study of tumor-infiltrating lymphocytes in primary liver carcinoma. At the level of the study: Surgery removed the patients' primary liver carcinoma. The five patients, who were men and women, ranged in age from 30 to 69 years.

Total RNA (around 500 ng) served as template for TCR beta cDNA synthesis primed by a constant-region primer. ARM-PCR, slightly modified, supplied the TCR beta libraries through three nested multiplex PCR rounds. Rounds one and two of PCR, each of approximately 11 cycles, were primed with TRBV1-TRBV30 forward primers and a C-beta reverse primer. TCRdb processed the multiplex PCR reads anew with MiXCR; each CDR3 protein has one entry. The profile shows about 200,000 distinct CDR3 sequences, 65% of them singletons. Germline DNA was also extracted, with blood RNA taken from unsorted whole blood. Overall study results and limits: Relative to blood, tumors carried a significantly larger fraction of the repertoire in their top 250 clones (p = 0.039). Tumor region pairs showed greater overlap than either tumor-adjacent or tumor-blood pairs did.

This CDR3 contains 16 residues. The sequence was obtained from a woman in her sixties or seventies with primary liver carcinoma and hepatitis B virus infection. Sequences were obtained from peripheral blood. The rearrangement links TRBV12-3 or TRBV12-4 to TRBJ2-1; D ambiguous. This CDR3 reads CVSSLATDNFYIEQFF. CDR3 bases: TGTGTCAGCAGTTTAGCAACGGATAATTTCTACATTGAGCAGTTCTTC.